A single T cell receptor beta chain is shown here with its context. Its antigen is currently unknown. One junction end disagrees with the germline gene, perhaps due to a read error. A 5'RACE reaction primed in the constant segment made cDNA libraries of TCR alpha and TCR beta, and these carried sample barcodes and UMIs. TCRdb re-called the 5' RACE reads with MiXCR, one entry per CDR3 protein. The sample consists of about half a million distinct CDR3 sequences, 18% of them appearing once. The data were obtained in a study of T-cell memory formation after mild COVID-19. Study-level background: TCR clustering was largely donor specific. Study results and caveats: Confirmation of SARS-CoV-2 specificity was lacking for second-wave clones peaking day 37. Day 15 to 85 contracting clones showed balanced CD4/CD8; day 15 to 37 expanders favored CD4+.

Germline values: CDR1 SSHAT, CDR2 FNYEAQ (reference sequence). The CDR3 contains 15 residues. V gene TRBV7-7 combines with J gene TRBJ2-1; D gene ambiguous. The sample taken for sequencing was PBMCs or a T cell subset sorted from them (not recorded which). This clonotype was sampled from an adult woman who had mild COVID-19 (a few samples of this study predate the infection). Cell type and time point are not known. The CDR3 reads CASSSHMSPGIRQFF. The CDR3 DNA reads as TGTGCTAGCAGCTCGCACATGAGCCCGGGCATCAGGCAGTTCTTC.